The 3 T cell receptor beta chains presented below share a single source sample, sequenced in a study of Ad26.COV2.S vaccination and SARS-CoV-2 variants. Stated treatment: some 20 received Ad26.COV2.S at low or high dose, single or two shots; 5 received placebo; per-sample allocation not given. Specimens were obtained on day 63 following the first vaccine or placebo injection. Sequencing used immunoSEQ multiplex PCR; TCRdb keeps in-frame clones, though not all of them. The table lists fewer than 900,000 clones, 89% of them singletons. The sequences come from peripheral blood, collected in a trial of Ad26.COV2.S vaccine versus placebo. The receptors derive from a person aged 18 to 59 who received the Ad26.COV2.S COVID-19 vaccine or a placebo.

The chain employs TRBV4-1 and TRBJ2-1; TRBD2 matches 9 bases. The CDR3 extends over 17 amino acids. The junction had 10 bases not matched to a gene; V was cut back by 1 base and J by 6 bases. Per the germline V gene, CDR1 is MGHRA and CDR2 is YSYEKL. For the CDR3, the DNA is TGCGCCAGCAGCCAAGCGCGCGGGGGGGCCATAGGCAATGAGCAGTTCTTC. The encoded protein is CASSQARGGAIGNEQFF.

The genes are TRBV15 and TRBJ2-6, with D possibly TRBD1 on 6 matching bases. V was cut by 2 bases and J by 0 bases, with 17 bases left in between. The CDR3 is made up of 19 amino acids. Germline V gene sequence: CDR1 LNHNV, CDR2 YYDKDF (reference sequence). CDR3 amino acids: CATSRIPGTKSSGANVLTF. In DNA, the CDR3 is TGTGCCACCAGCAGAATTCCCGGGACAAAGAGCTCTGGGGCCAACGTCCTGACTTTC.

The chain joins TRBV10-1 to TRBJ1-1, with TRBD1 matching over 9 bases. The CDR3 consists of 14 residues. The ends lost 6 bases at V and 0 bases at J; junction bases unmatched: 2. Germline-derived CDR1 and CDR2 are WNHNN and SYGVQD (reference sequence). The CDR3 sequence is CASRWTGVNTEAFF. As DNA, the CDR3 is TGCGCCAGCAGGTGGACAGGGGTGAACACTGAAGCTTTCTTT.